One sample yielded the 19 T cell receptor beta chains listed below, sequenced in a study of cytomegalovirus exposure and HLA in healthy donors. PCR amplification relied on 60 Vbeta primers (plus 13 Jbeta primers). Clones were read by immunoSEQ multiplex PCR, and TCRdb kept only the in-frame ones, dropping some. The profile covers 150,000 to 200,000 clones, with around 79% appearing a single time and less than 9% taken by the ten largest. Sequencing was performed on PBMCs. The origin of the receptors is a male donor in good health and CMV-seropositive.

CDR3 loop: CASSSTGSGGYTF. The CDR3 bases are TGCGCCAGCAGCTCGACAGGGTCTGGTGGCTACACCTTC. The J gene is TRBJ1-2, the V gene TRBV5-1; TRBD1 agrees at 7 bases. The V segment lost 3 bases and the J segment 7 bases; nucleotides outside the gene matches: 6. The CDR3 contains 13 residues. Germline-derived CDR1 and CDR2 are SGHRS and YFSETQ.

CDR3 DNA: TGCGCCAGCAGCCAACGTCCCGACATGCTCTATGGCTACACCTTC. This gives the protein CASSQRPDMLYGYTF. The chain couples TRBV4-1 to TRBJ1-2, with D unclear. V was trimmed by 2 bases and J by 4 bases, leaving 14 bases between them. Germline CDR1 reads MGHRA; CDR2 reads YSYEKL. The CDR3 totals 15 residues.

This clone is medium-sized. CDR3 loop: CASSQGGGEVTGELFF. CDR3 in DNA: TGTGCCAGCAGCCAAGGGGGCGGGGAAGTTACCGGGGAGCTGTTTTTT. The genes are TRBV4-2 and TRBJ2-2; D is perhaps TRBD2 (6 bases). The CDR3 has 16 residues. Between the trimmed V and J ends, which lost 1 base and 5 bases, there was a span of 14 bases. Germline loops: CDR1 LGHNA, CDR2 YNFKEQ.

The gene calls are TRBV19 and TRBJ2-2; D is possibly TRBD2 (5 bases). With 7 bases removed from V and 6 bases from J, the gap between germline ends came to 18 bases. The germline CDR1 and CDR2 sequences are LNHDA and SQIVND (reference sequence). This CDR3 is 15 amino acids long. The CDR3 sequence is CASTTGDGRPGELFF. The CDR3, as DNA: TGTGCCAGTACCACCGGGGATGGACGGCCCGGGGAGCTGTTTTTT.

The CDR3 is CASSWTRTTGNTIYF. As DNA, the CDR3 is TGTGCCAGCAGTTGGACACGGACCACTGGAAACACCATATATTTT. This chain uses TRBV6-5 with TRBJ1-3; D perhaps matches TRBD1 (5 bases). CDR1 is MNHEY, CDR2 SVGAGI, per germline. The CDR3 has 15 amino acids. The V gene lost 4 bases and the J gene lost 2 bases, with 12 bases spanning the gap.

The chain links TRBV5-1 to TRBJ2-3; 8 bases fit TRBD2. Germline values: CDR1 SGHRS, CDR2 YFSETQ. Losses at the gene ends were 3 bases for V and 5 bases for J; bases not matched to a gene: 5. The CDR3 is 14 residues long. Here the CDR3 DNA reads TGCGCCAGCAGCTCGGGACTAGACGTAGATACGCAGTATTTT. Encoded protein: CASSSGLDVDTQYF.

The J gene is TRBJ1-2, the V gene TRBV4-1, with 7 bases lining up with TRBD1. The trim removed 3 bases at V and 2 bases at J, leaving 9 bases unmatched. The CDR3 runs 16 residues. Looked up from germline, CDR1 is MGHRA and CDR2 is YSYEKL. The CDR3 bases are TGCGCCAGCAGCCACCCCTCGACAGGGCTGAACTATGGCTACACCTTC. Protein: CASSHPSTGLNYGYTF.

In nucleotides, the CDR3 is TGCGCCAGCAGCTTGAGGGGACAGGGAGACCCTGGGTGGTACTTC. Its translation: CASSLRGQGDPGWYF. The rearrangement links TRBV5-1 to TRBJ2-7, with 9 bases lining up with TRBD1. Germline V gives CDR1 SGHRS, CDR2 YFSETQ. CDR3 length equals 15 residues. Losses at the gene ends were 1 base for V and 12 bases for J; bases not matched to a gene: 14.

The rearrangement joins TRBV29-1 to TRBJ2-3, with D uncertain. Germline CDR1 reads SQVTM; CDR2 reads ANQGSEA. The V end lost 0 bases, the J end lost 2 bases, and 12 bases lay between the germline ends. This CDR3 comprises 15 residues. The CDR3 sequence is CSVEDSSAPTDTQYF. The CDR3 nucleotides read TGCAGCGTTGAAGATAGCAGCGCACCCACAGATACGCAGTATTTT.

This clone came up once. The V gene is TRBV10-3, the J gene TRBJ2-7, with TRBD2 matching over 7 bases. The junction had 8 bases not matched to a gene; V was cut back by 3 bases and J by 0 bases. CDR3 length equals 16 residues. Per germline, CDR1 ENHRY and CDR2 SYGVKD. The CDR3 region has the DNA TGTGCCATCAGTGAACCGGGGGGACTTCGCTCCTACGAGCAGTACTTC. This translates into CAISEPGGLRSYEQYF.

CDR3 protein: CASSSPMEGGVLSQYF. For the CDR3, the DNA is TGTGCCAGCAGCTCCCCGATGGAGGGTGGGGTATTGTCGCAGTATTTT. J is TRBJ2-3 and V is TRBV7-8, with D possibly being TRBD2 (6 bases). V lost 4 bases and J lost 10, with 24 bases in between. The CDR3 runs 16 residues. Germline V gene data show CDR1 as SGHVS and CDR2 as FQNEAQ.

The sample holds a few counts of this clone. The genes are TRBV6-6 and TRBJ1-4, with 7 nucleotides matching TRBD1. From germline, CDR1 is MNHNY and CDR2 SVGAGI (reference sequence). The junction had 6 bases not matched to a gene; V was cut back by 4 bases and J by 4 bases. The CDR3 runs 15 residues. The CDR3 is CASSFGTVLNEKLFF. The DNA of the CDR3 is TGTGCCAGCAGTTTCGGGACAGTACTTAATGAAAAACTGTTTTTT.

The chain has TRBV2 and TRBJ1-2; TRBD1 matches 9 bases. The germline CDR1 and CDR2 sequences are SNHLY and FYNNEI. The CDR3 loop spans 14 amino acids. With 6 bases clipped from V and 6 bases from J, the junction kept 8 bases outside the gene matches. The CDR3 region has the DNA TGTGCCAGCAGGATAGGAAGACAGGGGGATGGCTACACCTTC. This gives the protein CASRIGRQGDGYTF.

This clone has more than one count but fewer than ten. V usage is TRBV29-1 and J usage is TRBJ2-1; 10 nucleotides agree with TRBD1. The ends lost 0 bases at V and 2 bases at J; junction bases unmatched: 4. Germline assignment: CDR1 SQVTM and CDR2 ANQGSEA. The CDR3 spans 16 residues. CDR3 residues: CSVEDGTGEAYNEQFF. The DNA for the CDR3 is TGCAGCGTTGAAGATGGGACAGGGGAAGCCTACAATGAGCAGTTCTTC.

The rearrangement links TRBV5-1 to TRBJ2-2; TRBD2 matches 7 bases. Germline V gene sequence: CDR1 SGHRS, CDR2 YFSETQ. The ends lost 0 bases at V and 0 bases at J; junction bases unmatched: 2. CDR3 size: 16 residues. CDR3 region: CASSLASGANTGELFF. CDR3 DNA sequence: TGCGCCAGCAGCTTGGCTAGCGGTGCGAACACCGGGGAGCTGTTTTTT.

CDR3 coding DNA: TGCGCCAGCAGCCAAGACCATCACAATGAGCAGTTCTTC. It translates to CASSQDHHNEQFF. This chain uses TRBV4-1 with TRBJ2-1; no firm D call. Germline-derived CDR1 and CDR2 are MGHRA and YSYEKL. Trimming pared 0 bases from V and 5 bases from J, leaving 5 bases between. This CDR3 contains 13 residues.

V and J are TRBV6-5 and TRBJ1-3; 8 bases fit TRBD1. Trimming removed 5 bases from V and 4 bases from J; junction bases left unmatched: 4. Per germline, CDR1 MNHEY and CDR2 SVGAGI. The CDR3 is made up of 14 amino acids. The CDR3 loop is CASSTDREGNTIYF. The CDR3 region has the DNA TGTGCCAGCAGTACGGACAGGGAGGGAAACACCATATATTTT.

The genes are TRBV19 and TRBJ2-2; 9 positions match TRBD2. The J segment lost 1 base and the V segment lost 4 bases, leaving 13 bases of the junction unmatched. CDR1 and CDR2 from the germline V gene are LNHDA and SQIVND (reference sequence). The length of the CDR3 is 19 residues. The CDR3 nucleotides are TGTGCCAGTAGTACCACGACTAGCGGAGAGTGGGTGAACACCGGGGAGCTGTTTTTT. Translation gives CASSTTTSGEWVNTGELFF. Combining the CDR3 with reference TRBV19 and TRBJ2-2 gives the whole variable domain DGGITQSPKYLFRKEGQNVTLSCEQNLNHDAMYWYRQDPGQGLRLIYYSQIVNDFQKGDIAEGYSVSREKKESFPLTVTSAQKNPTAFYLCASSTTTSGEWVNTGELFFGEGSRLTVL.

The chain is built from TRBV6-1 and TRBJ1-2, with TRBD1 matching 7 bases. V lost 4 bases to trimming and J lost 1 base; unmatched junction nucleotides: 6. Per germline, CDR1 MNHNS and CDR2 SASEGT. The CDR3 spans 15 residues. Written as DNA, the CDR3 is TGTGCCAGCAGTGCCGGGGACAGTTTTAACTATGGCTACACCTTC. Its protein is CASSAGDSFNYGYTF.